This T cell receptor (beta chain) was observed in a study of neoadjuvant anti-PD-1 for oral cavity cancer. The overall study: Nivolumab at 3 mg/kg was mostly given biweekly, three to four doses, pre-surgery. Findings and caveats of the study: Treg/Th17 ratio rose with pretreatment blood and fell with post-treatment tumor TCRbeta clonality.

As regards this clone: Antigen: not known.

Germline-derived CDR1 and CDR2 are SQVTM and ANQGSEA. Trimming removed 3 bases from V and 1 base from J; junction bases left unmatched: 7. CDR3 length: 15 amino acids. Libraries were prepared by immunoSEQ multiplex PCR; TCRdb keeps only in-frame clonotypes and omits some of them. The sample has thousands of clones, about 60% seen once. These oral cavity squamous cell carcinomas were HPV-negative and locally advanced. The chain combines TRBV29-1 with TRBJ2-5; TRBD1 aligns across 8 bases. The receptor's source is a person aged 35-79 years with oral cavity squamous cell carcinoma. The starting material was tumor tissue, obtained before nivolumab (anti-PD-1) treatment. In DNA form, the CDR3 reads TGCAGCGTTGATAGAACAGGGGGAGGCCAAGAGACCCAGTACTTC. It is translated as CSVDRTGGGQETQYF. Full variable domain (remainder filled in from reference TRBV29-1 and TRBJ2-5): SAVISQKPSRDICQRGTSLTIQCQVDSQVTMMFWYRQQPGQSLTLIATANQGSEATYESGFVIDKFPISRPNLTFSTLTVSNMSPEDSSIYLCSVDRTGGGQETQYFGPGTRLLVL.